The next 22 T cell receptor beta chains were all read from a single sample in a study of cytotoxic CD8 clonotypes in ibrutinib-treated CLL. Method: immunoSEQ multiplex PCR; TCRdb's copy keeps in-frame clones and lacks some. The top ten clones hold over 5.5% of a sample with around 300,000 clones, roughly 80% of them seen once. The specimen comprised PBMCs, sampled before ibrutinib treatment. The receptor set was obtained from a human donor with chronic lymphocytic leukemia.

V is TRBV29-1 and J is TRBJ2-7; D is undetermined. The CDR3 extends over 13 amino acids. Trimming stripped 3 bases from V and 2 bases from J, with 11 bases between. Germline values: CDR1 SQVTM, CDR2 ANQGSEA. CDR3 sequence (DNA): TGCAGCGTTGATGGTCCGGGCCCCTACGAGCAGTACTTC. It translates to CSVDGPGPYEQYF.

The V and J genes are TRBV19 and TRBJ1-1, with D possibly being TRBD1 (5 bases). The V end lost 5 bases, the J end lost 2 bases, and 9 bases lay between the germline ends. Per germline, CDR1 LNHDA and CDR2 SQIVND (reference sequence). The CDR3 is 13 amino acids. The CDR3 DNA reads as TGTGCCAGTAGTGCTACAGGAAACACTGAAGCTTTCTTT. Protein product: CASSATGNTEAFF.

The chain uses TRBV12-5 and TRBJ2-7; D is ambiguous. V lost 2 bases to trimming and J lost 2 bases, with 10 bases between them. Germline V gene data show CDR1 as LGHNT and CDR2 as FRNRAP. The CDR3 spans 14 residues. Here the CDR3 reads CASGLPGSAYEQYF. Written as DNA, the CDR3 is TGTGCTAGTGGTTTGCCAGGTTCTGCCTACGAGCAGTACTTC.

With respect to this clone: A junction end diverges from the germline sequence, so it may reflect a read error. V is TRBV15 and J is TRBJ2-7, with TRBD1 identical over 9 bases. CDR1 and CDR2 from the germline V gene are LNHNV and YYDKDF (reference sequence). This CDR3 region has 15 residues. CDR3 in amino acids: CATSRGDRVSHEQYF. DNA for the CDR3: TGTGCCACCAGCAGAGGGGACAGGGTCTCCCACGAGCAGTACTTC.

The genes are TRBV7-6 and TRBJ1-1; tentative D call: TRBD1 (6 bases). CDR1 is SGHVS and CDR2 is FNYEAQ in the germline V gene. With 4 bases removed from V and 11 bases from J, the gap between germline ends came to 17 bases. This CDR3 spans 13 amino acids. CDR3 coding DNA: TGTGCCAGCAGCTCCCTCCGGGACACCGGTGCTTTCTTT. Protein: CASSSLRDTGAFF.

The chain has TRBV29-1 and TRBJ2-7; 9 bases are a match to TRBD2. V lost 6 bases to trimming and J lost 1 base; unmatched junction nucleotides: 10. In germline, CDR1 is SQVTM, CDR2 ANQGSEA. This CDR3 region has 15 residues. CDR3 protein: CSVALGLAPSYEQYF. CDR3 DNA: TGCAGCGTCGCACTGGGACTAGCTCCATCCTACGAGCAGTACTTC.

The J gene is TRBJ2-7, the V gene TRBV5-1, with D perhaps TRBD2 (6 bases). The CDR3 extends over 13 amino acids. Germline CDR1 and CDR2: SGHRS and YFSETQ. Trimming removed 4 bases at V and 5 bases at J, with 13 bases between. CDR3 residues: CASSRDSPNEQYF. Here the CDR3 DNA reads TGCGCCAGCAGCCGGGACTCCCCCAACGAGCAGTACTTC. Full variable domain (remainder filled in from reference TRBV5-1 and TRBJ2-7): KAGVTQTPRYLIKTRGQQVTLSCSPISGHRSVSWYQQTPGQGLQFLFEYFSETQRNKGNFPGRFSGRQFSNSRSEMNVSTLELGDSALYLCASSRDSPNEQYFGPGTRLTVT.

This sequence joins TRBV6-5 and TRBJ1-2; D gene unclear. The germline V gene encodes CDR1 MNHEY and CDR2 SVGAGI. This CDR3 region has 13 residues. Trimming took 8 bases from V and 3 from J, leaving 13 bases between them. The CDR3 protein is CASCFLADYGYTF. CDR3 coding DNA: TGTGCCAGCTGTTTCCTGGCCGACTATGGCTACACCTTC.

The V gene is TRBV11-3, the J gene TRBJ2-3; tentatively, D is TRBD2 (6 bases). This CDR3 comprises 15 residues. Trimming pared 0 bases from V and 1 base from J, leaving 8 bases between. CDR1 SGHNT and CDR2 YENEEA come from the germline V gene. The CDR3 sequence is CASSLESSGTDTQYF. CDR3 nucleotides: TGTGCCAGCAGCTTAGAGTCTAGCGGCACAGATACGCAGTATTTT.

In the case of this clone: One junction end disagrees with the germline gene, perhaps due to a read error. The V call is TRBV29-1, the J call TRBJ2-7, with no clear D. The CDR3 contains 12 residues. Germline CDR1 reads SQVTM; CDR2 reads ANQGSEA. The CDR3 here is CSALRPSDEQYF. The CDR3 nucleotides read TGCAGCGCCCTTCGGCCCTCCGACGAGCAGTACTTC.

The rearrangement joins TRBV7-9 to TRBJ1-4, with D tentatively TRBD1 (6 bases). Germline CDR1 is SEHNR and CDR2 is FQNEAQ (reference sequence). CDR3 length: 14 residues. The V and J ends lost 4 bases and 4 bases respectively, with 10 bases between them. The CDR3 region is CASSYSGDNEKLFF. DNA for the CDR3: TGTGCCAGCAGCTACTCAGGGGATAATGAAAAACTGTTTTTT.

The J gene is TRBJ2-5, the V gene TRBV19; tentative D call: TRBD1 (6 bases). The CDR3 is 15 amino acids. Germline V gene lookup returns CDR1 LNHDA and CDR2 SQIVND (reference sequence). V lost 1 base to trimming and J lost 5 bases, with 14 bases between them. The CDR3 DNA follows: TGTGCCAGTAGTATAGTTCGGTCTAGGGGGGAGACCCAGTACTTC. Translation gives CASSIVRSRGETQYF.

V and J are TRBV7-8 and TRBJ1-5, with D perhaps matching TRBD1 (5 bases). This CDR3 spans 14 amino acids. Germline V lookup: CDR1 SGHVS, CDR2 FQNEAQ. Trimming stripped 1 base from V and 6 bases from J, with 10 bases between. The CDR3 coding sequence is TGTGCCAGCAGCTTAGTGACAGCAGGTCAGCCCCAGCATTTT. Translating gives CASSLVTAGQPQHF.

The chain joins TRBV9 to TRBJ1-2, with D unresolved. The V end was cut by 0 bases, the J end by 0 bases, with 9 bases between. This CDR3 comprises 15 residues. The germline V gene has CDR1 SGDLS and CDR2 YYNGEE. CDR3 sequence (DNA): TGTGCCAGCAGCGTAGGCGTCAGCACTAACTATGGCTACACCTTC. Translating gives CASSVGVSTNYGYTF.

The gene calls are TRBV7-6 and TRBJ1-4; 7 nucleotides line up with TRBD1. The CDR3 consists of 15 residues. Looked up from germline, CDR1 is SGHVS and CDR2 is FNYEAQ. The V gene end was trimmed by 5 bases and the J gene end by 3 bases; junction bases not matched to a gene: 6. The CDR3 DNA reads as TGTGCCAGCAGCCCCCGTGGGACAGCTAATGAAAAACTGTTTTTT. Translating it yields CASSPRGTANEKLFF.

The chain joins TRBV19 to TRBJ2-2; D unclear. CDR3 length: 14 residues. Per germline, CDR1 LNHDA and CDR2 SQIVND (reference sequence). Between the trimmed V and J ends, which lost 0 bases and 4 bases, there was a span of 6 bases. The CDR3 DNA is TGTGCCAGTAGTATAGATTCTCTCACCGGGGAGCTGTTTTTT. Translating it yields CASSIDSLTGELFF.

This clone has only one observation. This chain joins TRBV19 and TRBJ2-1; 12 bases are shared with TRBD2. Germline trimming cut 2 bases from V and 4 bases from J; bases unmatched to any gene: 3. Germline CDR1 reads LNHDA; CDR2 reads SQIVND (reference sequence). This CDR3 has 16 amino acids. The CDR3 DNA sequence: TGTGCCAGTAGTATAATAGGACTAGCGGGATACAATGAGCAGTTCTTC. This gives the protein CASSIIGLAGYNEQFF.

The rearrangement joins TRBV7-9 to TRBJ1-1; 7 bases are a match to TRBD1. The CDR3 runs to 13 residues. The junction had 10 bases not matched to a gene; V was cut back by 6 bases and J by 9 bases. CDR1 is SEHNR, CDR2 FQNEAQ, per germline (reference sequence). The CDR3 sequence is CASRSGQTGKAFF. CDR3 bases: TGTGCCAGCAGATCCGGACAGACAGGGAAAGCTTTCTTT.

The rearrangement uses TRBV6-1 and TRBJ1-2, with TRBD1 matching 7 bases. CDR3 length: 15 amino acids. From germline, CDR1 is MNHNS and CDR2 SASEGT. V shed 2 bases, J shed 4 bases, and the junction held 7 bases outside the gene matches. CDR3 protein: CASSEMQGVSYGYTF. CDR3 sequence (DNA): TGTGCCAGCAGTGAAATGCAGGGGGTAAGCTATGGCTACACCTTC.

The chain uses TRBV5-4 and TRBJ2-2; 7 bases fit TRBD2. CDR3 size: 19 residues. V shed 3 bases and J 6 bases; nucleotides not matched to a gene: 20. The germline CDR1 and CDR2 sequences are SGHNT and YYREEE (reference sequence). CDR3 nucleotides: TGTGCCAGCAGCTACCCCGGGGGAGGGCCCCTAAGGGTATCCGGGGAGCTGTTTTTT. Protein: CASSYPGGGPLRVSGELFF.

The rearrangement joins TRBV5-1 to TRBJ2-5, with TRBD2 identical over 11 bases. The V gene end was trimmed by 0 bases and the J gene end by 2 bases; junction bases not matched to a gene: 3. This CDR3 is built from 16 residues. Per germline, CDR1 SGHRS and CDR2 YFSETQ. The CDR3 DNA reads TGCGCCAGCAGCTTGGTGGGGACTAGCGGACAAGAGACCCAGTACTTC. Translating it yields CASSLVGTSGQETQYF. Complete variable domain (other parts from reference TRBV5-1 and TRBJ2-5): KAGVTQTPRYLIKTRGQQVTLSCSPISGHRSVSWYQQTPGQGLQFLFEYFSETQRNKGNFPGRFSGRQFSNSRSEMNVSTLELGDSALYLCASSLVGTSGQETQYFGPGTRLLVL.

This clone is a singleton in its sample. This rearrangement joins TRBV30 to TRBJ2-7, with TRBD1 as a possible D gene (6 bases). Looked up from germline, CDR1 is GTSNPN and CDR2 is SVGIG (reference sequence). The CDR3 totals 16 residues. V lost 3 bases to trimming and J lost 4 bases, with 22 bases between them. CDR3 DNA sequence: TGTGCCTGGAGCAGGGGTAGGGCGGAGGAGCGGTACGAGCAGTACTTC. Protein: CAWSRGRAEERYEQYF.